This T cell receptor beta chain was found in a study of CD8 T cells in Susac syndrome. The ends were cut back, 2 bases at V and 0 bases at J, with 14 bases in the middle. The CDR3 length is 17 residues. Germline-derived CDR1 and CDR2 are MNHEY and SVGAGI. This clonotype appeared a single time. CD8+ and CD4+ blood T cells underwent TCR beta sequencing. RNA totalling about 0.5 to 1 ug underwent reverse transcription with random hexamers. TCRdb reprocessed the immunoSEQ multiplex PCR reads with MiXCR, giving one entry per CDR3 protein. Of about 400,000 distinct CDR3 sequences in the sample, more than 70% were seen once.

Sequencing was done on a sample of CD8+ T cells from PBMCs. The V call is TRBV6-5, the J call TRBJ1-5; the D is unclear. This TCR was recovered from a human donor with multiple sclerosis. DNA of the CDR3: TGTGCCAGCAGTTACATGTCCGCGATCGGTAGCAATCAGCCCCAGCATTTT. It specifies CASSYMSAIGSNQPQHF.